One sample yielded the 30 T cell receptor beta chains listed below, sequenced in a study of cytomegalovirus exposure and HLA in healthy donors. PCR was performed using 60 Vbeta and 13 Jbeta primers. Here immunoSEQ multiplex PCR was the method, and the copy in TCRdb shows in-frame clones only, minus some. The sample lists approximately 110,000 clones; about 74% were seen once. The sequenced sample was PBMCs. Every receptor here comes from a woman aged 50 to 65 in good health and CMV-seropositive.

This clone has only a few counts. The chain uses TRBV12-5 and TRBJ2-2, with TRBD2 matching over 15 bases. V lost 3 bases to trimming and J lost 1 base; unmatched junction nucleotides: 12. CDR3 length: 21 amino acids. The germline V gene has CDR1 LGHNT and CDR2 FRNRAP. The CDR3 here is CASGFANLPGLAGGNTGELFF. The CDR3 DNA follows: TGTGCTAGTGGTTTTGCAAATCTACCGGGACTAGCGGGGGGGAACACCGGGGAGCTGTTTTTT. Drawing the rest from reference TRBV12-5 and TRBJ2-2, the complete variable domain is DARVTQTPRHKVTEMGQEVTMRCQPILGHNTVFWYRQTMMQGLELLAYFRNRAPLDDSGMPKDRFSAEMPDATLATLKIQPSEPRDSAVYFCASGFANLPGLAGGNTGELFFGEGSRLTVL.

The chain joins TRBV30 to TRBJ1-2; weak D call: TRBD1 (5 bases). The CDR3 runs to 13 residues. Looked up from germline, CDR1 is GTSNPN and CDR2 is SVGIG (reference sequence). Trimming cost V 0 bases and J 2 bases, with 7 bases left between them. DNA for the CDR3: TGTGCCTGGAGTGTTAACAGGAACTATGGCTACACCTTC. It translates to CAWSVNRNYGYTF.

The chain has TRBV10-1 and TRBJ2-2, with a possible D match to TRBD1 (5 bases). V dropped 0 bases and J dropped 7 bases, with 15 bases sitting between them. Germline assignment: CDR1 WNHNN and CDR2 SYGVQD (reference sequence). The CDR3 has 16 amino acids. The CDR3 DNA sequence: TGCGCCAGCAGTGAGTCGAGCCAGGGATTAGGCGGGGAGCTGTTTTTT. Translated: CASSESSQGLGGELFF.

The V gene is TRBV7-2, the J gene TRBJ2-5; TRBD2 aligns across 10 bases. In germline, CDR1 is SGHTA, CDR2 FQGNSA. The trim removed 5 bases at V and 5 bases at J, leaving 14 bases unmatched. CDR3 length: 17 residues. The CDR3 nucleotides read TGTGCCAGCAGCCGTAAAGGGGGAGCGGGGGGGCAGGAGACCCAGTACTTC. Translation: CASSRKGGAGGQETQYF.

This sequence joins TRBV15 and TRBJ2-7, with D possibly matching TRBD1 (5 bases). Looked up from germline, CDR1 is LNHNV and CDR2 is YYDKDF (reference sequence). The CDR3 totals 17 residues. Trimming removed 1 base from V and 3 bases from J, with 19 bases in between. The CDR3 sequence is CATSRGTQGFVGYEQYF. The DNA for the CDR3 is TGTGCCACCAGCAGAGGCACCCAGGGCTTTGTCGGCTACGAGCAGTACTTC.

This chain uses TRBV11-2 with TRBJ1-3; D is uncertain. Germline loops: CDR1 SGHAT, CDR2 FQNNGV. Between the trimmed V and J ends, which lost 6 bases and 4 bases, there was a span of 25 bases. The CDR3 spans 18 residues. The CDR3 is CASRPATPGFLRGNTIYF. For the CDR3, the DNA is TGTGCCAGCAGACCCGCAACACCGGGATTTCTGCGAGGAAACACCATATATTTT.

V gene TRBV9 combines with J gene TRBJ1-2; maybe TRBD1 (5 bases). The CDR3 consists of 17 residues. Trimming cost V 4 bases and J 2 bases, with 21 bases left between them. Germline V gene data show CDR1 as SGDLS and CDR2 as YYNGEE. CDR3 region: CASSPGDGRTQNYGYTF. The CDR3 bases are TGTGCCAGCAGCCCGGGGGACGGACGGACCCAAAACTATGGCTACACCTTC.

This clone was recorded only once. Other DNA sequences in the sample encode the same CDR3. The chain uses TRBV9 and TRBJ2-5, with 7 bases aligning to TRBD2. In germline, CDR1 is SGDLS, CDR2 YYNGEE. CDR3 size: 14 residues. V dropped 6 bases and J dropped 1; count of bases not matched to a gene: 6. The DNA of the CDR3 is TGTGCCAGCACGCGGGGGATGGTCCAAGAGACCCAGTACTTC. Translation gives CASTRGMVQETQYF.

The chain links TRBV7-2 to TRBJ1-6; tentative D call: TRBD1 (6 bases). CDR3 size: 15 residues. The germline gives CDR1 SGHTA, CDR2 FQGNSA. Trimming took off 4 bases at V and 5 bases at J, with 12 bases between the two ends. Written as DNA, the CDR3 is TGTGCCAGCAGCTCACAGGGTCGGGATAATTCACCCCTCCACTTT. It codes for CASSSQGRDNSPLHF.

The CDR3 is CASSQDIPGSSTDTQYF. CDR3 coding DNA: TGCGCCAGCAGCCAAGATATACCGGGGTCGAGCACAGATACGCAGTATTTT. The chain recombines TRBV4-1 with TRBJ2-3; D possibly corresponds to TRBD2 (5 bases). The germline V gene encodes CDR1 MGHRA and CDR2 YSYEKL. Trimming took off 0 bases at V and 0 bases at J, with 13 bases between the two ends. The CDR3 totals 17 residues.

The gene calls are TRBV5-4 and TRBJ1-1, with D tentatively TRBD1 (5 bases). The V gene lost 2 bases and the J gene lost 4 bases, with 12 bases spanning the gap. This CDR3 contains 14 residues. CDR1 and CDR2 (germline): SGHNT, YYREEE (reference sequence). The CDR3 sequence is CASSFDRGVTEAFF. CDR3 DNA sequence: TGTGCCAGCAGCTTCGACAGAGGTGTCACTGAAGCTTTCTTT.

The chain has TRBV4-1 and TRBJ1-5, with 8 bases aligning to TRBD1. The CDR3 has 16 amino acids. Germline V CDR1 and CDR2: MGHRA, YSYEKL. Trimming at V came to 3 bases and at J to 2 bases, leaving 6 bases not matched to a gene. CDR3 sequence (DNA): TGCGCCAGCAGCCAGGCCCTGACAGGGGGCAATCAGCCCCAGCATTTT. This gives the protein CASSQALTGGNQPQHF.

This sequence joins TRBV20-1 and TRBJ2-7; no definite D call. Trimming left V 1 base short and J 4 bases short, with 5 bases between. The CDR3 is 11 residues long. Germline lookup yields CDR1 DFQATT and CDR2 SNEGSKA (reference sequence). The CDR3 spells CSARAEYEQYF. DNA for the CDR3: TGCAGTGCTAGAGCAGAATACGAGCAGTACTTC.

This clone has just a few counts. This chain joins TRBV29-1 and TRBJ1-2; D remains ambiguous. The CDR3 sequence is 12 residues long. Germline V gene lookup returns CDR1 SQVTM and CDR2 ANQGSEA. V was trimmed by 3 bases and J by 9 bases, leaving 14 bases between them. CDR3 residues: CSVDPGLQRYTF. As DNA, the CDR3 is TGCAGCGTTGACCCAGGATTACAGCGCTACACCTTC.

V and J are TRBV11-2 and TRBJ1-2; the match to TRBD1 covers 7 bases. The CDR3 consists of 14 residues. The germline V gene has CDR1 SGHAT and CDR2 FQNNGV. V was clipped by 0 bases and J by 4 bases; unmatched bases: 2. The CDR3 here is CASSLEAGGYGYTF. CDR3 coding DNA: TGTGCCAGCAGCTTAGAGGCAGGGGGCTATGGCTACACCTTC. Complete variable domain (other parts from reference TRBV11-2 and TRBJ1-2): EAGVAQSPRYKIIEKRQSVAFWCNPISGHATLYWYQQILGQGPKLLIQFQNNGVVDDSQLPKDRFSAERLKGVDSTLKIQPAKLEDSAVYLCASSLEAGGYGYTFGSGTRLTVV.

This sequence joins TRBV10-1 and TRBJ2-2; D gene unclear. V lost 2 bases and J lost 2, with 6 bases in between. The CDR3 is 14 amino acids. Germline V lookup: CDR1 WNHNN, CDR2 SYGVQD (reference sequence). The CDR3 here is CASSEATNTGELFF. CDR3 nucleotides: TGCGCCAGCAGTGAGGCGACTAACACCGGGGAGCTGTTTTTT.

The chain links TRBV19 to TRBJ1-2; D is possibly TRBD1 (5 bases). Per germline, CDR1 LNHDA and CDR2 SQIVND (reference sequence). The CDR3 spans 13 residues. Trimming removed 5 bases at V and 2 bases at J, with 9 bases between. The CDR3 loop reads CASSLAGNYGYTF. The CDR3 region has the DNA TGTGCCAGTAGTCTAGCAGGGAACTATGGCTACACCTTC.

This clone was observed a few times. The chain uses TRBV16 and TRBJ1-2; 7 bases align to TRBD1. The CDR3 runs 13 residues. Trimming removed 5 bases from V and 4 bases from J; junction bases left unmatched: 4. CDR1 is KGHSY and CDR2 is FQNENV in the germline V gene. Here the CDR3 DNA reads TGTGCCAGCAGCTCCGACAGGGCCTATGGCTACACCTTC. This codes for CASSSDRAYGYTF.

This clone showed up just a few times. The chain links TRBV7-6 to TRBJ2-7, with 7 positions matching TRBD2. The CDR3 is 11 residues long. The junction had 0 bases not matched to a gene; V was cut back by 4 bases and J by 6 bases. The germline V gene has CDR1 SGHVS and CDR2 FNYEAQ. This chain's CDR3 is CASSSGGEQYF. The CDR3, as DNA: TGTGCCAGCAGCTCGGGGGGCGAGCAGTACTTC.

The chain links TRBV2 to TRBJ2-5, with TRBD2 matching 11 bases. Germline lookup yields CDR1 SNHLY and CDR2 FYNNEI. V gave up 11 bases and J gave up 2 bases; unmatched junction bases: 7. CDR3 length: 14 amino acids. The CDR3 DNA reads as TGTGCCGGCCTGGGACTAGCGGAACAAGAGACCCAGTACTTC. It translates to CAGLGLAEQETQYF.

This clone was counted many times. This chain joins TRBV29-1 and TRBJ1-1; perhaps TRBD1 as D (5 bases). Germline lookup yields CDR1 SQVTM and CDR2 ANQGSEA. The V gene lost 2 bases and the J gene lost 1 base, with 8 bases spanning the gap. The CDR3 spans 13 residues. The CDR3 is CSVEPTGNTEAFF. CDR3 nucleotide sequence: TGCAGCGTTGAACCAACAGGGAACACTGAAGCTTTCTTT.

The V call is TRBV6-5, the J call TRBJ2-7; D not certain. Germline CDR1 is MNHEY and CDR2 is SVGAGI. The V and J ends lost 6 bases and 4 bases respectively, with 10 bases between them. The CDR3 totals 12 residues. The CDR3 nucleotides are TGTGCCAGCAGAACGGGTCTTTACGAGCAGTACTTC. Its translation: CASRTGLYEQYF.

This clone turned up a few times. The chain recombines TRBV6-7 with TRBJ1-1; 8 positions agree with TRBD1. TRBV6-7 is recorded as an ORF, its role being uncertain. This CDR3 region has 19 residues. With 2 bases clipped from V and 1 base from J, the junction kept 15 bases outside the gene matches. For the CDR3, the DNA is TGTGCCAGCAGTTACAGCATTTCACAGGCAGGGGGCTCGAACACTGAAGCTTTCTTT. Translation: CASSYSISQAGGSNTEAFF.

The chain recombines TRBV4-2 with TRBJ1-5; no reliable D call. The V and J ends lost 0 bases and 4 bases respectively, with 10 bases between them. The germline V gene encodes CDR1 LGHNA and CDR2 YNFKEQ. This CDR3 region has 15 residues. The DNA of the CDR3 is TGTGCCAGCAGCCAAGAATTTGGGCAGAATCAGCCCCAGCATTTT. It translates to CASSQEFGQNQPQHF.

This clone was observed once. This chain uses TRBV4-2 with TRBJ1-6; possible D gene TRBD1, 5 bases. Trimming removed 3 bases from V and 10 bases from J, with 7 bases in between. CDR1 is LGHNA and CDR2 is YNFKEQ in the germline V gene. This CDR3 contains 12 residues. The CDR3 loop reads CASSHNRSPLHF. CDR3 coding DNA: TGTGCCAGCAGCCATAACAGGTCACCCCTCCACTTT.

V usage is TRBV7-2 and J usage is TRBJ1-2; D perhaps matches TRBD1 (5 bases). Per the germline V gene, CDR1 is SGHTA and CDR2 is FQGNSA. V lost 1 base and J 1 base, leaving 16 bases between the germline ends. There are 17 residues in the CDR3. The CDR3 spells CASSLEPEVGGNYGYTF. DNA for the CDR3: TGTGCCAGCAGCTTAGAGCCCGAAGTCGGGGGTAACTATGGCTACACCTTC.

This clone occurred a few times. The V call is TRBV7-9, the J call TRBJ1-4; D is possibly TRBD1 (5 bases). Trimming removed 2 bases at V and 2 bases at J, with 9 bases between. Germline V CDR1 and CDR2: SEHNR, FQNEAQ (reference sequence). This CDR3 is built from 15 residues. The CDR3 is CASSLLGQTNEKLFF. CDR3 in DNA: TGTGCCAGCAGCTTATTGGGGCAGACTAATGAAAAACTGTTTTTT. The whole variable domain, filled in from reference TRBV7-9 and TRBJ1-4, reads DTGVSQNPRHKITKRGQNVTFRCDPISEHNRLYWYRQTLGQGPEFLTYFQNEAQLEKSRLLSDRFSAERPKGSFSTLEIQRTEQGDSAMYLCASSLLGQTNEKLFFGSGTQLSVL.

The J gene is TRBJ2-7, the V gene TRBV5-6, with 10 bases aligning to TRBD1. CDR1 and CDR2 (germline): SGHDT, YYEEEE. The ends lost 4 bases at V and 2 bases at J; junction bases unmatched: 6. The CDR3 spans 15 residues. This CDR3 reads CASSPRTGGAYEQYF. The CDR3 DNA sequence: TGTGCCAGCAGCCCTAGGACAGGGGGAGCCTACGAGCAGTACTTC.

The chain employs TRBV29-1 and TRBJ2-5; 16 nucleotides match TRBD2. Trimming took 7 bases from V and 5 from J; bases not matched to a gene: 7. The CDR3 runs 15 residues. In germline, CDR1 is SQVTM, CDR2 ANQGSEA. CDR3 in amino acids: CSGGLAGGPGETQYF. Written as DNA, the CDR3 is TGCAGCGGGGGACTAGCGGGGGGGCCTGGGGAGACCCAGTACTTC.

The CDR3 region has the DNA TGTGCCAGCAGCCTACGGGCAGATACGCAGTATTTT. Residues: CASSLRADTQYF. The chain recombines TRBV7-8 with TRBJ2-3; no definite D call. The CDR3 sequence is 12 residues long. V shed 5 bases and J shed 4 bases, with 7 bases lying between them. Germline V gene sequence: CDR1 SGHVS, CDR2 FQNEAQ.